This T cell receptor (beta chain) was captured in a study of long-term antiretroviral therapy in people with HIV. Overall study results and limits: At every time point, clones expanded before ART dominated the repertoire. Post-ART diversity increased but stayed below transplant donor controls.

This CDR3 spans 16 amino acids. The V gene end was trimmed by 4 bases and the J gene end by 2 bases; junction bases not matched to a gene: 8. A word on this clone: Its antigen is unidentified.

Sequencing relied on immunoSEQ assay v3.0, run at survey level. Repertoires were generated with immunoSEQ multiplex PCR, while TCRdb's copy carries only in-frame clones and drops some. This table holds about 36,000 clones, almost 85% found once. The sample here was unsorted PBMCs, taken 0.6 years after starting antiretroviral therapy. The clonotype originates from a man younger than 35 with HIV. The chain carries TRBV6-7 and TRBJ2-5; 9 bases line up with TRBD1. TRBV6-7 is filed as an ORF, its function uncertain. The CDR3 region is CASSSPGQGLQETQYF. In DNA form, the CDR3 reads TGTGCCAGCAGTTCCCCGGGACAGGGACTTCAAGAGACCCAGTACTTC.